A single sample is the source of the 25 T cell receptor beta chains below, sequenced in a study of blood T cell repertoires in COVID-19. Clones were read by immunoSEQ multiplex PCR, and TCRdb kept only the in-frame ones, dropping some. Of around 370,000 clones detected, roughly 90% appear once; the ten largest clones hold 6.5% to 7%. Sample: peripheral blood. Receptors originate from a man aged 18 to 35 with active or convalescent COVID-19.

CDR3 nucleotide sequence: TGTGCCACCAGTGATCCCCTGGGCGGGGAACCCACAGATACGCAGTATTTT. It encodes CATSDPLGGEPTDTQYF. The chain recombines TRBV24-1 with TRBJ2-3; TRBD2 is a possible D gene (6 bases). V was pared by 3 bases and J by 2 bases, with 17 bases between. CDR1 is KGHDR, CDR2 SFDVKD, per germline. This CDR3 comprises 17 residues.

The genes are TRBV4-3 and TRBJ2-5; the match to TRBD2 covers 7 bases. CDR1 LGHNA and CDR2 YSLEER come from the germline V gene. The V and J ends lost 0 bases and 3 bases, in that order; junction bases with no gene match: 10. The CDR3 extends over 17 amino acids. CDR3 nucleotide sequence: TGCGCCAGCAGCCAAGATCTGGGGGGACTAAGAGAAGAGACCCAGTACTTC. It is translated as CASSQDLGGLREETQYF.

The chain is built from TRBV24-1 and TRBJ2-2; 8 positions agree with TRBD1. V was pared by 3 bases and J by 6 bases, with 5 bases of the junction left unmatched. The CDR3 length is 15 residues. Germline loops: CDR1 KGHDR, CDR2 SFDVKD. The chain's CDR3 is CATSDKQGVAGELFF. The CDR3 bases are TGTGCCACCAGTGATAAACAGGGGGTGGCCGGGGAGCTGTTTTTT.

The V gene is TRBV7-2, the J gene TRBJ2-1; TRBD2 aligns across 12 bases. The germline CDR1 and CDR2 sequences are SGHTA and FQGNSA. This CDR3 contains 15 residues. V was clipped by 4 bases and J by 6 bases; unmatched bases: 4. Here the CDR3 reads CASSSRLAGVNEQFF. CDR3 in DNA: TGTGCCAGCAGCTCCCGACTAGCGGGAGTCAATGAGCAGTTCTTC.

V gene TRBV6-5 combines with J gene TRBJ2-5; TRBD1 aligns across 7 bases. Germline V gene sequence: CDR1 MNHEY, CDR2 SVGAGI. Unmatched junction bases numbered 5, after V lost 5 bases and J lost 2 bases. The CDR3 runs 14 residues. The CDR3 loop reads CASSQQGIQETQYF. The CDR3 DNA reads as TGTGCCAGCAGTCAACAGGGGATTCAAGAGACCCAGTACTTC.

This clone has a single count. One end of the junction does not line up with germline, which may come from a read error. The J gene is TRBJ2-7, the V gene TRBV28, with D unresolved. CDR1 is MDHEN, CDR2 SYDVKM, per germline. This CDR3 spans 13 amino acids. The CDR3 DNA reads TGTGCCAGCGGTTTGCCAGGCCCCTACGAGCAGTACTTC. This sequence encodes CASGLPGPYEQYF.

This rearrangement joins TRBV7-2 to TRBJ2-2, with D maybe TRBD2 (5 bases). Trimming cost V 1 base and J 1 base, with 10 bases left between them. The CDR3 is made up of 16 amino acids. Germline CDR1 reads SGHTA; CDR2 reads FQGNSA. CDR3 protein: CASSLESGRNTGELFF. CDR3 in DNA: TGTGCCAGCAGCTTAGAAAGCGGCAGGAACACCGGGGAGCTGTTTTTT.

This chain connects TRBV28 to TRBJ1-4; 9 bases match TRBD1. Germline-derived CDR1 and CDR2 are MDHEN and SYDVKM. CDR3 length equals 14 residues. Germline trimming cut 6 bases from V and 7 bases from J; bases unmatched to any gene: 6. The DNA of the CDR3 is TGTGCCAGCAGGAGGGACAGGGATACTGAAAAACTGTTTTTT. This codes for CASRRDRDTEKLFF. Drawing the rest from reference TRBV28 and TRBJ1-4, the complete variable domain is DVKVTQSSRYLVKRTGEKVFLECVQDMDHENMFWYRQDPGLGLRLIYFSYDVKMKEKGDIPEGYSVSREKKERFSLILESASTNQTSMYLCASRRDRDTEKLFFGSGTQLSVL.

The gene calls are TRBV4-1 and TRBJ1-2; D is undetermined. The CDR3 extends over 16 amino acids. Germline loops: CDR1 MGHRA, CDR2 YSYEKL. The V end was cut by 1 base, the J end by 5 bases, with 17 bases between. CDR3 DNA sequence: TGCGCCAGCAGCCAAGGCTTGGTGGTCGGGGTTTATGGCTACACCTTC. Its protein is CASSQGLVVGVYGYTF.

The CDR3 DNA reads TGTGCCAGCAGCTGGACAGGGACTGGGCAGCCCCAGCATTTT. Amino acids: CASSWTGTGQPQHF. V gene TRBV5-6 combines with J gene TRBJ1-5; 8 bases are shared with TRBD1. Germline CDR1 is SGHDT and CDR2 is YYEEEE. Trimming cost V 3 bases and J 7 bases; bases outside gene matches: 6. CDR3 size: 14 residues.

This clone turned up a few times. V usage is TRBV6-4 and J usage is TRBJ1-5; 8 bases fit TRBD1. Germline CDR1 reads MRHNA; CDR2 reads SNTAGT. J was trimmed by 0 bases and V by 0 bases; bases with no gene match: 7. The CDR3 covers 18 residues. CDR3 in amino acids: CASSDSPGQGHSNQPQHF. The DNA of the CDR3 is TGTGCCAGCAGTGACTCACCCGGACAGGGCCATAGCAATCAGCCCCAGCATTTT.

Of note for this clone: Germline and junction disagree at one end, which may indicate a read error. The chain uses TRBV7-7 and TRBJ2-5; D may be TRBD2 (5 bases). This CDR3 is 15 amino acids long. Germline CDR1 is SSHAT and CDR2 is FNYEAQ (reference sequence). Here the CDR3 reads CASSLVPAGQETQYF. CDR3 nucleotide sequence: TGTGCTAGCAGCTTAGTCCCGGCGGGCCAAGAGACCCAGTACTTC.

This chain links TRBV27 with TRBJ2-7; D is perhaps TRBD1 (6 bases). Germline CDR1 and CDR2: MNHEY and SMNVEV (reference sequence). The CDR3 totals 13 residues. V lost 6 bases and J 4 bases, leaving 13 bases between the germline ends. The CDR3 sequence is CASRPDSLYEQYF. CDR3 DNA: TGTGCCAGCAGACCGGACAGCCTATACGAGCAGTACTTC.

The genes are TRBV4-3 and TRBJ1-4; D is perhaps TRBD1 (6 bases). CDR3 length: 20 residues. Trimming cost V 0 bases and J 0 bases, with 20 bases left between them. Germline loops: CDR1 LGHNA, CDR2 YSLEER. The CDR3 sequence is CASSQEGLWEGGTTNEKLFF. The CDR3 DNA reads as TGCGCCAGCAGCCAAGAGGGGCTTTGGGAGGGGGGAACAACTAATGAAAAACTGTTTTTT.

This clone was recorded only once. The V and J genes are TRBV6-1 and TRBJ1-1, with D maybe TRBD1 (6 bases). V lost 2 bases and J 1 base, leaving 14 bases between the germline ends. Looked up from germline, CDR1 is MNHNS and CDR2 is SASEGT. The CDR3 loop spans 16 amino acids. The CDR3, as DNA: TGTGCCAGCAGTGAACGGGGGGGCTGGGCGAACACTGAAGCTTTCTTT. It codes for CASSERGGWANTEAFF.

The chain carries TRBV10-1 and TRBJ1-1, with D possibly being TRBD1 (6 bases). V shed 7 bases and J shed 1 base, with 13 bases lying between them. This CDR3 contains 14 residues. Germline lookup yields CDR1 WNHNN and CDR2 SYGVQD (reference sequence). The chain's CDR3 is CASTQDRENTEAFF. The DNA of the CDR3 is TGCGCCAGCACCCAGGACAGAGAGAACACTGAAGCTTTCTTT.

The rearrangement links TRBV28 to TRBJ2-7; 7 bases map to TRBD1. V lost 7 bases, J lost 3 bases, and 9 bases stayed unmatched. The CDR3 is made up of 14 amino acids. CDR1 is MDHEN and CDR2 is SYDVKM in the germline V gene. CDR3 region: CASKPGRDSYEQYF. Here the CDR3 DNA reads TGTGCCAGCAAACCAGGCAGGGACAGCTACGAGCAGTACTTC.

The CDR3 spells CASSQTGGAGTEAFF. Written as DNA, the CDR3 is TGCGCCAGCAGCCAGACAGGGGGCGCGGGCACTGAAGCTTTCTTT. The chain is built from TRBV4-1 and TRBJ1-1, with TRBD1 matching over 10 bases. Germline CDR1 reads MGHRA; CDR2 reads YSYEKL. The CDR3 covers 15 residues. The junction had 5 bases not matched to a gene; V was cut back by 3 bases and J by 4 bases.

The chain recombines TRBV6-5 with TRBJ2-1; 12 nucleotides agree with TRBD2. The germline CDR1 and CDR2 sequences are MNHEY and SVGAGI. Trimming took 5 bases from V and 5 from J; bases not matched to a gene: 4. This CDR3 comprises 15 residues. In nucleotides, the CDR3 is TGTGCCAGCAGTCGGGGACTAGCGGGCCACAATGAGCAGTTCTTC. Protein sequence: CASSRGLAGHNEQFF.

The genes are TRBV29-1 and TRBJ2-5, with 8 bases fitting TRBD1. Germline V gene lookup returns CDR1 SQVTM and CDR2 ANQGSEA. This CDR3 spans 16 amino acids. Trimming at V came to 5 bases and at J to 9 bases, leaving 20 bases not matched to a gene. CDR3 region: CSVHVSGQGVREAQYF. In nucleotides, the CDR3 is TGCAGCGTTCATGTGTCTGGACAGGGCGTTCGTGAGGCCCAGTACTTC.

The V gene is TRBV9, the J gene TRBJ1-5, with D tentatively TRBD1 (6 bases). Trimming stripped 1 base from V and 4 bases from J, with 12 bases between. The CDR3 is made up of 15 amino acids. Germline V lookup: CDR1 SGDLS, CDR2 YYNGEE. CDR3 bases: TGTGCCAGCAGCGTAAGTACAGGGTCGAATCAGCCCCAGCATTTT. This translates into CASSVSTGSNQPQHF.

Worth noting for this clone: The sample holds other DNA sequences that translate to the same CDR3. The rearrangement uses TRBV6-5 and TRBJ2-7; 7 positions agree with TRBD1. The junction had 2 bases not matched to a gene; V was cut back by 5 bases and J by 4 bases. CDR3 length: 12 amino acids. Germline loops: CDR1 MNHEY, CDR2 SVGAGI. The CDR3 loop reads CASSRQGYEQYF. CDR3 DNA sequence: TGTGCCAGCAGTCGACAGGGTTACGAGCAGTACTTC.

In DNA, the CDR3 is TGTGCCAGCAGTAACCAGGGTGTAGGGTCAGATACGCAGTATTTT. Encoded protein: CASSNQGVGSDTQYF. The J gene is TRBJ2-3, the V gene TRBV27; weak D call: TRBD1 (5 bases). Germline CDR1 is MNHEY and CDR2 is SMNVEV (reference sequence). This CDR3 has 15 residues. With 5 bases removed from V and 4 bases from J, the gap between germline ends came to 16 bases.

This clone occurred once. CDR3 nucleotides: TGTGCCAGCATGTGGGGGGGTACCACTGAAGCTTTCTTT. Its protein product is CASMWGGTTEAFF. V gene TRBV2 combines with J gene TRBJ1-1; D is perhaps TRBD1 (5 bases). CDR1 and CDR2 from the germline V gene are SNHLY and FYNNEI. The CDR3 has 13 amino acids. V shed 7 bases and J shed 4 bases, with 13 bases lying between them.

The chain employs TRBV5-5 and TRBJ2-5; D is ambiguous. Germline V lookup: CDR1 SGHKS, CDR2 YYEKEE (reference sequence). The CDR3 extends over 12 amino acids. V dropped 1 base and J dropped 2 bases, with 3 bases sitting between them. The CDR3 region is CASSLTQETQYF. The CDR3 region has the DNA TGTGCCAGCAGCTTGACTCAAGAGACCCAGTACTTC.